This T cell receptor (beta chain) derives from a study of T cells after posttransplantation cyclophosphamide. Study-wide points: Later blood repertoires were often dominated by clones from the donor CD8+ memory compartment.

Cyclophosphamide on days +3 and +4 followed busulfan-fludarabine conditioning and a marrow graft. The protocol was immunoSEQ multiplex PCR, while the TCRdb copy is restricted to in-frame clones and leaves out a portion. The table shows about 36,000 clones, with around 80% occurring only once. To note about this clone: Its antigen remains unidentified.

Per germline, CDR1 MNHNS and CDR2 SASEGT. This CDR3 has 15 amino acids. The trim removed 4 bases at V and 5 bases at J, leaving 11 bases unmatched. Sequencing used CD4+ T cells sorted from blood, obtained just over 1,900 days after a stem cell transplant with posttransplant cyclophosphamide. The receptor was derived from a female patient aged 35-55 years who received an allogeneic stem cell transplant from a related donor, was CMV-positive, and had no GVHD. Part of the T cell pool may stem from the graft donor. V usage is TRBV6-1 and J usage is TRBJ2-7; 7 bases are shared with TRBD1. In DNA, the CDR3 is TGTGCCAGCAGTGTCAACTGGGACAGATCCAACGAGCAGTACTTC. This codes for CASSVNWDRSNEQYF.